A selection of T cell receptor beta chains follows, all from one sample in a study of blood T cell repertoires in COVID-19. Assay used: immunoSEQ multiplex PCR; TCRdb lists only in-frame clones, some missing. The sample yields 200,000 to 250,000 clones, 82% seen once. Sample: peripheral blood. These receptors all stem from a woman between 65 and 79 years old with COVID-19, enrolled during active disease. CDR3s include the opening cysteine and the closing phenylalanine or tryptophan. Fields, in order: clone size, CDR3 length, V gene, D gene, J gene, CDR3 DNA, CDR3 protein. D genes are given only for firm matches. Clone size appears in some rows only: once, few, many, or a class for an expanded clone.

abundance: .; len: 17; v_gene: TRBV4-3; d_gene: TRBD2; j_gene: TRBJ2-3; CDR3nt: TGCGCCAGCAGCCAACTTAGCGGGAGACAGGGCACAGATACGCAGTATTTT; CDR3aa: CASSQLSGRQGTDTQYF
abundance: .; len: 14; v_gene: TRBV19; d_gene: .; j_gene: TRBJ1-1; CDR3nt: TGTGCCAGTAGTCCGGTAGGAGGGAACACTGAAGCTTTCTTT; CDR3aa: CASSPVGGNTEAFF
abundance: .; len: 15; v_gene: TRBV6-5; d_gene: .; j_gene: TRBJ1-2; CDR3nt: TGTGCCAGCAGTTCCTCGGGAGGAGCCGCCTATGGCTACACCTTC; CDR3aa: CASSSSGGAAYGYTF
abundance: .; len: 13; v_gene: TRBV29-1; d_gene: .; j_gene: TRBJ1-3; CDR3nt: TGCAGCGTTGTTTCTAACTCTGGAAACACCATATATTTT; CDR3aa: CSVVSNSGNTIYF
abundance: few; len: 12; v_gene: TRBV5-4; d_gene: TRBD2; j_gene: TRBJ2-7; CDR3nt: TGTGCCAGCAGCTCGCCGGGACTAGAGCAGTACTTC; CDR3aa: CASSSPGLEQYF
abundance: .; len: 18; v_gene: TRBV7-2; d_gene: TRBD2; j_gene: TRBJ2-1; CDR3nt: TGTGCCAGCAGCTTGCTCCGACCAGCTAGCGGACTATCATATGAGCAGTTCTTC; CDR3aa: CASSLLRPASGLSYEQFF
abundance: few; len: 13; v_gene: TRBV30; d_gene: TRBD1; j_gene: TRBJ1-1; CDR3nt: TGTGCCTGGAGCGGGACAGGGTTTACTGAAGCTTTCTTT; CDR3aa: CAWSGTGFTEAFF
abundance: .; len: 14; v_gene: TRBV6-2/TRBV6-3; d_gene: .; j_gene: TRBJ1-1; CDR3nt: TGTGCCAGCAGTTTCACCCAGGTGGGGCTTAAAGCTTTCTTT; CDR3aa: CASSFTQVGLKAFF
abundance: .; len: 18; v_gene: TRBV7-2; d_gene: TRBD1; j_gene: TRBJ1-4; CDR3nt: TGTGCCAGCAGCTTAGCCTACCTGGGACAGGGGGCTGGTGAAAAACTGTTTTTT; CDR3aa: CASSLAYLGQGAGEKLFF
abundance: .; len: 15; v_gene: TRBV21-1; d_gene: .; j_gene: TRBJ2-5; CDR3nt: TGTGCCAGCTATATAAGGATTGAGGAGGGGGAGACCCAGTACTTC; CDR3aa: CASYIRIEEGETQYF
abundance: .; len: 13; v_gene: TRBV6-2/TRBV6-3; d_gene: .; j_gene: TRBJ2-5; CDR3nt: TGTGCCAGCAGCCGGAGGGCCAGGGAGACCCAGTACTTC; CDR3aa: CASSRRARETQYF
abundance: .; len: 13; v_gene: TRBV7-2; d_gene: .; j_gene: TRBJ1-5; CDR3nt: TGTGCCAGCAGCCCCTCGGGCAATCAGCCCCAGCATTTT; CDR3aa: CASSPSGNQPQHF
abundance: .; len: 15; v_gene: TRBV6-2/TRBV6-3; d_gene: TRBD1; j_gene: TRBJ2-3; CDR3nt: TGTGCCAGCAGTTACGTCAGGGGGCGTGAAGATACGCAGTATTTT; CDR3aa: CASSYVRGREDTQYF
abundance: .; len: 15; v_gene: TRBV28; d_gene: TRBD1; j_gene: TRBJ1-5; CDR3nt: TGTGCCAGCAGTCTACCAGGGGGTAGCAATCAGCCCCAGCATTTT; CDR3aa: CASSLPGGSNQPQHF
abundance: .; len: 15; v_gene: TRBV7-9; d_gene: .; j_gene: TRBJ1-1; CDR3nt: TGTGCCAGCAGCCCAAGAGGTACGGTGAACACTGAAGCTTTCTTT; CDR3aa: CASSPRGTVNTEAFF
abundance: .; len: 12; v_gene: TRBV29-1; d_gene: TRBD1; j_gene: TRBJ1-2; CDR3nt: TGCAGCGTTGAGACAGGGGTCTATGGCTACACCTTC; CDR3aa: CSVETGVYGYTF
abundance: few; len: 13; v_gene: TRBV30; d_gene: .; j_gene: TRBJ1-2; CDR3nt: TGTGCCTGGAGTGAGGACAGTCACTATGGCTACACCTTC; CDR3aa: CAWSEDSHYGYTF
abundance: .; len: 15; v_gene: TRBV13; d_gene: .; j_gene: TRBJ1-1; CDR3nt: TGTGCCAGCAGCTCCCGAGGACAGATGAACACTGAAGCTTTCTTT; CDR3aa: CASSSRGQMNTEAFF
abundance: .; len: 14; v_gene: TRBV5-1; d_gene: .; j_gene: TRBJ2-7; CDR3nt: TGCGCCAGCAGCTTTTTGGCAGGGGTCGGCGAGCAGTACTTC; CDR3aa: CASSFLAGVGEQYF
abundance: .; len: 14; v_gene: TRBV7-3; d_gene: TRBD1; j_gene: TRBJ1-1; CDR3nt: TGTGCCAGCAGAACTACAGGGGGCGAGGCTGAAGCTTTCTTT; CDR3aa: CASRTTGGEAEAFF
abundance: .; len: 14; v_gene: TRBV6-5; d_gene: .; j_gene: TRBJ2-7; CDR3nt: TGTGCCAGCAGACGCGACAGGAGAACCTACGAGCAGTACTTC; CDR3aa: CASRRDRRTYEQYF
abundance: few; len: 15; v_gene: TRBV4-1; d_gene: TRBD2; j_gene: TRBJ2-1; CDR3nt: TGCGCCAGCAGCCAAGGCGGGAGCCATTACAATGAGCAGTTCTTC; CDR3aa: CASSQGGSHYNEQFF
abundance: .; len: 16; v_gene: TRBV9; d_gene: TRBD2; j_gene: TRBJ2-7; CDR3nt: TGTGCCAGCAGCGTAGGTGGTAGCGGGAGTGGTTACGAGCAGTACTTC; CDR3aa: CASSVGGSGSGYEQYF
abundance: .; len: 14; v_gene: TRBV11-2; d_gene: .; j_gene: TRBJ1-4; CDR3nt: TGTGCCAGCAGCCGGACAGACACTAATGAAAAACTGTTTTTT; CDR3aa: CASSRTDTNEKLFF
abundance: once; len: 16; v_gene: TRBV18; d_gene: TRBD1; j_gene: TRBJ1-1; CDR3nt: TGTGCCAGCTCACCACCGTTGTCACAGGGGTACACTGAAGCTTTCTTT; CDR3aa: CASSPPLSQGYTEAFF
abundance: .; len: 12; v_gene: TRBV28; d_gene: .; j_gene: TRBJ1-5; CDR3nt: TGTGCCAGCAGGGCAGGGATTCAGCCCCAGCATTTT; CDR3aa: CASRAGIQPQHF
abundance: .; len: 16; v_gene: TRBV24-1; d_gene: TRBD2; j_gene: TRBJ2-1; CDR3nt: TGTGCCACCAGTGACCGGACTAGCGGATCCTACAATGAGCAGTTCTTC; CDR3aa: CATSDRTSGSYNEQFF
abundance: .; len: 15; v_gene: TRBV2; d_gene: .; j_gene: TRBJ2-7; CDR3nt: TGTGCCAGCAGTGAATGGGACTCCGAAGTCTCCGAGCAGTACTTC; CDR3aa: CASSEWDSEVSEQYF
abundance: .; len: 16; v_gene: TRBV5-4; d_gene: TRBD2; j_gene: TRBJ2-1; CDR3nt: TGTGCCAGCAGCTATCTGAGAGGACTAGCCCCCAATGAGCAGTTCTTC; CDR3aa: CASSYLRGLAPNEQFF
abundance: .; len: 20; v_gene: TRBV5-4; d_gene: TRBD2; j_gene: TRBJ2-1; CDR3nt: TGTGCCAGCAGCTTCCGCGGACTAGCGGGCTTCTCTAGCTCCTACAATGAGCAGTTCTTC; CDR3aa: CASSFRGLAGFSSSYNEQFF
abundance: .; len: 16; v_gene: TRBV18; d_gene: TRBD1; j_gene: TRBJ1-5; CDR3nt: TGTGCCAGCTCACCTTCGACAGGGCCTGGGGATCAGCCCCAGCATTTT; CDR3aa: CASSPSTGPGDQPQHF
abundance: .; len: 15; v_gene: TRBV2; d_gene: TRBD1; j_gene: TRBJ2-7; CDR3nt: TGTGCCAGCACTAGGGACAGGGGAGAATTCTACGAGCAGTACTTC; CDR3aa: CASTRDRGEFYEQYF
abundance: few; len: 14; v_gene: TRBV2; d_gene: .; j_gene: TRBJ1-2; CDR3nt: TGTGCCAGCAGTGGGGGCGACAGGATTTGGAGTTTCACCTTC; CDR3aa: CASSGGDRIWSFTF
abundance: .; len: 17; v_gene: TRBV27; d_gene: .; j_gene: TRBJ1-3; CDR3nt: TGTGCCAGCAGTTTAGGTGCAACAGGGAGCTCTGGAAACACCATATATTTT; CDR3aa: CASSLGATGSSGNTIYF
abundance: .; len: 15; v_gene: TRBV7-3; d_gene: TRBD2; j_gene: TRBJ2-1; CDR3nt: TGTGCCAGCAGCCTCGGACTAGCGGGCCTTGTCGAGCAGTTCTTC; CDR3aa: CASSLGLAGLVEQFF
abundance: few; len: 13; v_gene: TRBV2; d_gene: TRBD1; j_gene: TRBJ1-5; CDR3nt: TGTGCCAGCACTACAGGGGGCCCTCAGCCCCAGCATTTT; CDR3aa: CASTTGGPQPQHF
abundance: .; len: 15; v_gene: TRBV6-5; d_gene: TRBD1; j_gene: TRBJ1-5; CDR3nt: TGTGCCAGCAGCATGGGGACAGGGGGCCATCAGCCCCAGCATTTT; CDR3aa: CASSMGTGGHQPQHF
abundance: .; len: 15; v_gene: TRBV18; d_gene: TRBD1; j_gene: TRBJ1-1; CDR3nt: TGTGCCAGCTCACCAGCACAGGGGGAGAACACTGAAGCTTTCTTT; CDR3aa: CASSPAQGENTEAFF
abundance: .; len: 15; v_gene: TRBV7-9; d_gene: .; j_gene: TRBJ2-2; CDR3nt: TGTGCCAGCAGCTCTAATTCAGGGGTGGCCGGGGAGCTGTTTTTT; CDR3aa: CASSSNSGVAGELFF
abundance: few; len: 15; v_gene: TRBV5-1; d_gene: .; j_gene: TRBJ2-2; CDR3nt: TGCGCCAGCACCCCGGACAGATCGAACACCGGGGAGCTGTTTTTT; CDR3aa: CASTPDRSNTGELFF
abundance: .; len: 17; v_gene: TRBV5-1; d_gene: TRBD1; j_gene: TRBJ2-1; CDR3nt: TGCGCCAGCAGCTTGGGGCGGTCTGGTCCGGGACAGAACGAGCAGTTCTTC; CDR3aa: CASSLGRSGPGQNEQFF
abundance: .; len: 14; v_gene: TRBV10-3; d_gene: TRBD1; j_gene: TRBJ1-1; CDR3nt: TGTGCCATCAGTGGGACAGGGGAGGGCACTGAAGCTTTCTTT; CDR3aa: CAISGTGEGTEAFF
abundance: .; len: 12; v_gene: TRBV28; d_gene: .; j_gene: TRBJ1-2; CDR3nt: TGTGCCAGCAAGGGGGTCGTAGATGGCTACACCTTC; CDR3aa: CASKGVVDGYTF
abundance: .; len: 16; v_gene: TRBV5-1; d_gene: TRBD1; j_gene: TRBJ2-3; CDR3nt: TGCGCCAGCAGCCTCACACTAGGGGGCTTAACAGATACGCAGTATTTT; CDR3aa: CASSLTLGGLTDTQYF
abundance: few; len: 18; v_gene: TRBV12-1; d_gene: .; j_gene: TRBJ2-7; CDR3nt: TGTGCCAGCAGCCCGATGACTAGTTTGCCCCTCAAGTTCTACGAGCAGTACTTC; CDR3aa: CASSPMTSLPLKFYEQYF
abundance: few; len: 18; v_gene: TRBV11-2; d_gene: TRBD2; j_gene: TRBJ2-2; CDR3nt: TGTGCCAGCAGCCTAACTAGCGGGAGTATCAGGAACACCGGGGAGCTGTTTTTT; CDR3aa: CASSLTSGSIRNTGELFF
abundance: .; len: 11; v_gene: TRBV29-1; d_gene: .; j_gene: TRBJ1-2; CDR3nt: TGCAGCGTGGTCGACATCTATGGCTACACCTTC; CDR3aa: CSVVDIYGYTF
abundance: .; len: 15; v_gene: TRBV29-1; d_gene: TRBD1; j_gene: TRBJ1-5; CDR3nt: TGCAGCGTTTCCTCCGGTACAGGGGGCAATCAGCCCCAGCATTTT; CDR3aa: CSVSSGTGGNQPQHF
abundance: .; len: 14; v_gene: TRBV10-2; d_gene: TRBD1; j_gene: TRBJ1-5; CDR3nt: TGCGCCAGCACCGGGACAGGGGGGTTCGAGCCCCAGCATTTT; CDR3aa: CASTGTGGFEPQHF
abundance: .; len: 15; v_gene: TRBV5-6; d_gene: .; j_gene: TRBJ2-5; CDR3nt: TGTGCCAGCAGCTTGGGATCAGGGTATCAAGAGACCCAGTACTTC; CDR3aa: CASSLGSGYQETQYF
abundance: .; len: 15; v_gene: TRBV28; d_gene: TRBD1; j_gene: TRBJ2-1; CDR3nt: TGTGCCAGCAGGGGACAGGGGGGCGAATACAATGAGCAGTTCTTC; CDR3aa: CASRGQGGEYNEQFF
abundance: once; len: 14; v_gene: TRBV5-1; d_gene: TRBD1; j_gene: TRBJ1-2; CDR3nt: TGCGCCAGCAGCTTGGACAGGGGGCTAGTTGGCTACACCTTC; CDR3aa: CASSLDRGLVGYTF
abundance: .; len: 18; v_gene: TRBV5-1; d_gene: .; j_gene: TRBJ1-6; CDR3nt: TGCGCCAGCAGCTTGGAGATGCGGGCATTCTCCTATAATTCACCCCTCCACTTT; CDR3aa: CASSLEMRAFSYNSPLHF
abundance: few; len: 13; v_gene: TRBV7-8; d_gene: .; j_gene: TRBJ2-7; CDR3nt: TGTGCCAGCAGCTTTAATCCCCAACTGGAGCAGTACTTC; CDR3aa: CASSFNPQLEQYF
abundance: .; len: 18; v_gene: TRBV27; d_gene: TRBD2; j_gene: TRBJ2-1; CDR3nt: TGTGCCAGCAGTTTACTCAATATAGCGGGAGGGCCCAACAATGAGCAGTTCTTC; CDR3aa: CASSLLNIAGGPNNEQFF
abundance: .; len: 13; v_gene: TRBV15; d_gene: .; j_gene: TRBJ1-2; CDR3nt: TGTGCCACCAGCAGAGATACCGTGGCTGGCTACACCTTC; CDR3aa: CATSRDTVAGYTF
abundance: once; len: 15; v_gene: TRBV27; d_gene: TRBD2; j_gene: TRBJ2-7; CDR3nt: TGTGCCAGCAGTCTACTACTAGCGGGAGGGTCTAAGCAGTACTTC; CDR3aa: CASSLLLAGGSKQYF
abundance: .; len: 14; v_gene: TRBV28; d_gene: TRBD1; j_gene: TRBJ2-7; CDR3nt: TGTGCCAGCAGAGAGAGCCGTTACAGGGGCGAGCAGTACTTC; CDR3aa: CASRESRYRGEQYF
abundance: .; len: 13; v_gene: TRBV6-5; d_gene: .; j_gene: TRBJ1-3; CDR3nt: TGTGCCAGCTCGGGTGTTGCTGGAAACACCATATATTTT; CDR3aa: CASSGVAGNTIYF